Listed below are T cell receptor beta chains from one sample, sequenced in a study of blood T cells in healthy people across ages. One entry per CDR3 protein results from TCRdb running MiXCR on the 5' RACE reads. The table shows around 800,000 distinct CDR3 sequences, with 62% occurring only once. Sequencing was carried out using blood. The receptors stem from a man younger than 45 in good health. The CDR3 runs from the conserved cysteine through the conserved F or W. Each record gives: CDR3 protein, J gene, CDR3 length, V gene.

CASSLMGTGHYEQYF,-,15,TRBV11-1
CASTPRGGSSYNEQFF,TRBJ2-1,16,TRBV6-2/TRBV6-3
CASQGGATIGELFF,TRBJ2-2,14,TRBV5-1
CASSLGGLKETQYF,TRBJ2-5,14,TRBV7-2
CASSPTPLWAVQETQYF,TRBJ2-5,17,TRBV5-1
CASSPMTGQETQYF,TRBJ2-5,14,TRBV28
CASSPRTSVGTDTQYF,TRBJ2-3,16,TRBV9
CATSVGYNEQFF,TRBJ2-1,12,TRBV24-1
CSARGIRDRANTQYF,TRBJ2-3,15,TRBV20-1
CAIRDPAREKLFF,TRBJ1-4,13,TRBV10-3
CASSPAAMRTDTQYF,TRBJ2-3,15,TRBV6-6
CASSSRALSGANVLTF,TRBJ2-6,16,TRBV18